The sequence of this T cell receptor (beta chain) was determined in a study of T cells in Graves' hyperthyroidism and ophthalmopathy. Amplified TCR beta CDR3 regions came from RNA transcripts. Primed by the HTBI set, a first-round RT-PCR was run on the TCR CDR3. TCRdb re-analysed the multiplex PCR reads in MiXCR, keeping a single row per CDR3 protein. This sample has some 460,000 distinct CDR3 sequences; more than 15% occur once, and the top ten carry just under 8%. Regarding the study as a whole: Ophthalmopathy was separated from stable hyperthyroidism by a 13 V-J model.

If no ophthalmopathy progression occurred within 18 months, Graves' hyperthyroidism was stable. Diagnosis relied on clinical symptoms, serum thyroxine and TRAb, thyroid ultrasound and orbital computed tomography. Germline lookup yields CDR1 MNHNS and CDR2 SASEGT. The V end lost 5 bases, the J end lost 1 base, and 15 bases lay between the germline ends. The CDR3 has 15 amino acids. This clonotype was counted at least ten times. Antigen specificity is unknown. The sequencing input was blood. The V gene is TRBV6-1, the J gene TRBJ2-7; D is possibly TRBD1 (5 bases). The origin of this receptor is a woman aged 18-29 years with Graves' hyperthyroidism. The CDR3 coding sequence is TGTGCCAGCAGTACCCGACAGTTACGGTCCTACGAGCAGTACTTC. The encoded protein is CASSTRQLRSYEQYF.